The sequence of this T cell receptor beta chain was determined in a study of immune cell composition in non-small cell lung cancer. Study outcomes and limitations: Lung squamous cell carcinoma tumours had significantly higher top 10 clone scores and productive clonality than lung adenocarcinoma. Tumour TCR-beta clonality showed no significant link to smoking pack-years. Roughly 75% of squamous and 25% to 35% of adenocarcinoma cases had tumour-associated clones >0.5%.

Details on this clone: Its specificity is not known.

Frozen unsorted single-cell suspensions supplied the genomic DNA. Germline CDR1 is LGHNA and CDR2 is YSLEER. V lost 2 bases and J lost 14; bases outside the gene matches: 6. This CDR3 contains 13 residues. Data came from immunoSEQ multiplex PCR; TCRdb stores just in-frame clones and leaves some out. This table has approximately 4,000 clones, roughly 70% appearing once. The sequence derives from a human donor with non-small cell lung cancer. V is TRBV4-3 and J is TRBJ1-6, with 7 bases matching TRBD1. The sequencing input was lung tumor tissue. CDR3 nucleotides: TGCGCCAGCAGCCAAAGAGTACAGGGGACCCTCCACTTT. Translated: CASSQRVQGTLHF.